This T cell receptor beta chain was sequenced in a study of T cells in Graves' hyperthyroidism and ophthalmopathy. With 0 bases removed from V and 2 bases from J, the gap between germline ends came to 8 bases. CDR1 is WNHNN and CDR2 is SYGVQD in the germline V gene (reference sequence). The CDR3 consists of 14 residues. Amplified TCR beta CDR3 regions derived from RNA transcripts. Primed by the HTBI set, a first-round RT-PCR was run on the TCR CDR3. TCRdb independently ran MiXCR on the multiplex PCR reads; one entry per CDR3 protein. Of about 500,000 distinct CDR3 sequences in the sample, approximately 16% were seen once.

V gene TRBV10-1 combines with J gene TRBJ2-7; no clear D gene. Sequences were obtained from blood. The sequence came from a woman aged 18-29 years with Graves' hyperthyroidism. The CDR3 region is CASSESITAYEQYF. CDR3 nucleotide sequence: TGCGCCAGCAGTGAGTCGATAACAGCCTACGAGCAGTACTTC.